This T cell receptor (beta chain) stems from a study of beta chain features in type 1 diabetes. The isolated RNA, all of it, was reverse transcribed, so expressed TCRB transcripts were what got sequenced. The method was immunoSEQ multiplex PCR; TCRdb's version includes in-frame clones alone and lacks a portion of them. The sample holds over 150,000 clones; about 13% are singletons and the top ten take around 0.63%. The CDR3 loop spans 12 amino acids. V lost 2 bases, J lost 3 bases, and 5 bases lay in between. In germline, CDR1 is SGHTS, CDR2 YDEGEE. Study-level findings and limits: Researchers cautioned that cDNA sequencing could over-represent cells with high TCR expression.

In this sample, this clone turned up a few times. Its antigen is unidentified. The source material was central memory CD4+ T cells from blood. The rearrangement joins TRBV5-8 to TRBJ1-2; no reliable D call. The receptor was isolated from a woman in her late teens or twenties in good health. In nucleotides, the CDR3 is TGTGCCAGCAGCTTCGGGGACTATGGCTACACCTTC. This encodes CASSFGDYGYTF.